This T cell receptor (beta chain) was found in a study of blood T cell repertoires in COVID-19. Study summary: COVID-19 samples, acute and convalescent, were from the United States, Italy and Spain. PBMCs, B-cell-depleted T cells, or T cells provided the cDNA or gDNA that made up the material.

There are 13 residues in the CDR3. Trimming removed 3 bases at V and 1 base at J, with 6 bases between. CDR1 and CDR2 (germline): SEHNR, FQNEAQ (reference sequence). As handled by the study authors: Amplification of reference gene primers was used by the study to estimate nucleated cell counts. Assay: immunoSEQ multiplex PCR; the TCRdb copy retains only in-frame clones and omits some. Clone size and the V and J calls come from that table; the DNA yielded D and trimming. This sample has about 87,000 clones; around 87% occur once, and the top ten carry approximately 4.4%. The J gene is TRBJ2-5, the V gene TRBV7-9, with unresolved D. The TCR originated in a woman at least 80 years old with acute or convalescent COVID-19. Input material: peripheral blood. CDR3 DNA sequence: TGTGCCAGCAGCTTGACAATCCAAGAGACCCAGTACTTC. It is translated as CASSLTIQETQYF.